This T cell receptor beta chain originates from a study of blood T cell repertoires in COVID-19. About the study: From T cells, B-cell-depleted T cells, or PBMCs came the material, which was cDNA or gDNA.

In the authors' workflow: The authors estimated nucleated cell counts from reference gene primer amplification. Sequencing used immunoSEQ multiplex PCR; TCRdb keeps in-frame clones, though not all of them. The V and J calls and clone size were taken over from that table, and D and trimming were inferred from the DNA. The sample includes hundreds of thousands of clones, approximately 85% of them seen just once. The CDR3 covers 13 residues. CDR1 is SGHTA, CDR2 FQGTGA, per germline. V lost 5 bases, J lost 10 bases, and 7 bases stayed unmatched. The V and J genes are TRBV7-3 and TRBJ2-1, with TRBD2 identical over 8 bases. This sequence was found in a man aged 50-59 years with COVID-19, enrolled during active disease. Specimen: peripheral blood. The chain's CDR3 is CASSPGGGREQFF. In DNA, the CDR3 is TGTGCCAGCAGCCCCGGGGGGGGTCGGGAGCAGTTCTTC.